A single sample is the source of the 21 T cell receptor beta chains below, sequenced in a study of response to subunit inactivated influenza vaccine. TCRdb re-called the RT-PCR reads with MiXCR, one entry per CDR3 protein. The data show about 500,000 distinct CDR3 sequences, approximately 7.2% seen once. The source material was PBMCs from blood, sampled roughly 24 months after vaccination. The receptors originated from a man aged 45 to 70 who received an inactivated influenza vaccine.

This clonotype has a handful of counts. The chain joins TRBV12-3 or TRBV12-4 to TRBJ1-5; no reliable D call. Trimming shortened V by 3 bases and J by 4 bases, and 10 bases separated the two germline ends. The length of the CDR3 is 14 residues. The CDR3 loop reads CASSFTGENQPQHF. The CDR3 region has the DNA TGTGCCAGCAGTTTTACCGGGGAGAATCAGCCCCAGCATTTT.

The chain employs TRBV5-1 and TRBJ2-7; D perhaps matches TRBD1 (6 bases). There are 12 residues in the CDR3. The V end was cut by 7 bases, the J end by 4 bases, with 12 bases between. The germline CDR1 and CDR2 sequences are SGHRS and YFSETQ. The CDR3: CASAGVGYEQYF. In nucleotides, the CDR3 is TGCGCCAGCGCAGGGGTAGGGTACGAGCAGTACTTC.

This clonotype was seen many times. The rearrangement joins TRBV20-1 to TRBJ1-1; tentatively, D is TRBD1 (5 bases). The CDR3 spans 13 residues. The germline gives CDR1 DFQATT, CDR2 SNEGSKA (reference sequence). V lost 4 bases and J 0 bases, leaving 9 bases between the germline ends. This CDR3 reads CSATGLVNTEAFF. The CDR3 nucleotides read TGCAGTGCTACAGGGTTAGTGAACACTGAAGCTTTCTTT.

The V and J genes are TRBV20-1 and TRBJ2-1; D is possibly TRBD1 or TRBD2 (6 bases each). In germline, CDR1 is DFQATT, CDR2 SNEGSKA (reference sequence). This CDR3 is 13 amino acids long. V was cut by 6 bases and J by 6 bases, with 15 bases left in between. This chain's CDR3 is CSANRGDGNEQFF. CDR3 DNA sequence: TGCAGTGCGAATAGGGGGGATGGCAATGAGCAGTTCTTC.

The chain joins TRBV7-6 to TRBJ2-3; D is unclear. V lost 1 base and J 7 bases, leaving 18 bases between the germline ends. The CDR3 extends over 16 amino acids. Looked up from germline, CDR1 is SGHVS and CDR2 is FNYEAQ. The CDR3 DNA sequence: TGTGCCAGCAGCTTAGAGTCGGTGCCAATTGGTCATACGCAGTATTTT. Amino acids: CASSLESVPIGHTQYF.

This clonotype was picked up many times. J is TRBJ1-2 and V is TRBV11-2; weak D call: TRBD1 (5 bases). The length of the CDR3 is 14 residues. The V gene lost 1 base and the J gene lost 0 bases, with 6 bases spanning the gap. The germline V gene has CDR1 SGHAT and CDR2 FQNNGV. CDR3 in DNA: TGTGCCAGCAGCTTAGGCAGGGCTAACTATGGCTACACCTTC. Residues: CASSLGRANYGYTF. Looking up the rest from reference TRBV11-2 and TRBJ1-2 gives the full variable domain: EAGVAQSPRYKIIEKRQSVAFWCNPISGHATLYWYQQILGQGPKLLIQFQNNGVVDDSQLPKDRFSAERLKGVDSTLKIQPAKLEDSAVYLCASSLGRANYGYTFGSGTRLTVV.

This clonotype was observed a few times. The chain recombines TRBV7-9 with TRBJ2-3, with TRBD1 identical over 8 bases. Germline-derived CDR1 and CDR2 are SEHNR and FQNEAQ (reference sequence). CDR3 length equals 15 residues. V trimming: 5 bases; J trimming: 5 bases; junction bases outside the gene matches: 9. CDR3 loop: CASSPGTGHGDTQYF. CDR3 bases: TGTGCCAGCAGCCCCGGGACAGGACATGGAGATACGCAGTATTTT.

This chain connects TRBV25-1 to TRBJ2-2; TRBD1 might be the D (6 bases). Germline V gives CDR1 MGHDK, CDR2 SYGVNS. With 5 bases removed from V and 4 bases from J, the gap between germline ends came to 14 bases. The CDR3 contains 15 residues. CDR3 sequence reads: CASSQTGILTGELFF. The CDR3 DNA reads as TGTGCCAGCAGTCAAACAGGGATACTCACCGGGGAGCTGTTTTTT.

A few counts support this clonotype. This chain links TRBV9 with TRBJ1-6; TRBD1 matches 8 bases. The length of the CDR3 is 14 residues. The V and J ends lost 0 bases and 9 bases, in that order; junction bases with no gene match: 2. CDR1 is SGDLS, CDR2 YYNGEE, per germline. CDR3 sequence: CASSVVDRGSPLHF. CDR3 sequence (DNA): TGTGCCAGCAGCGTAGTTGACAGGGGTTCACCCCTCCACTTT. Full variable domain (rest looked up from reference TRBV9 and TRBJ1-6): DSGVTQTPKHLITATGQRVTLRCSPRSGDLSVYWYQQSLDQGLQFLIQYYNGEERAKGNILERFSAQQFPDLHSELNLSSLELGDSALYFCASSVVDRGSPLHFGNGTRLTVT.

This clonotype occurred many times. The chain is built from TRBV24-1 and TRBJ2-6; TRBD2 matches at 7 bases. The CDR3 spans 18 residues. Losses at the gene ends were 3 bases for V and 1 base for J; bases not matched to a gene: 8. CDR1 is KGHDR, CDR2 SFDVKD, per germline. The CDR3 here is CATSDGRGKSSGANVLTF. For the CDR3, the DNA is TGTGCCACCAGTGATGGGAGGGGAAAGTCATCTGGGGCCAACGTCCTGACTTTC.

This clonotype appeared a few times. V is TRBV2 and J is TRBJ1-2, with D maybe TRBD1 (5 bases). V gave up 6 bases and J gave up 7 bases, with 9 bases separating them. Germline-derived CDR1 and CDR2 are SNHLY and FYNNEI. This CDR3 has 11 residues. The CDR3 DNA follows: TGTGCCAGCAGCCTCACAGGTGGCTACACCTTC. This encodes CASSLTGGYTF.

In its sample, this clonotype was seen a few times. This chain links TRBV7-6 with TRBJ2-1; 10 bases are a match to TRBD2. CDR1 and CDR2 (germline): SGHVS, FNYEAQ. CDR3 length: 15 residues. J gave up 10 bases and V 1 base, and 7 bases lay outside the gene matches. This CDR3 is CASSLGSSGSREQFF. In nucleotides, the CDR3 is TGTGCCAGCAGCTTAGGATCTAGCGGGAGCAGGGAGCAGTTCTTC.

J is TRBJ2-3 and V is TRBV4-3; 8 bases are shared with TRBD2. The CDR3 totals 16 residues. Germline assignment: CDR1 LGHNA and CDR2 YSLEER. The V and J ends lost 3 bases and 2 bases, in that order; junction bases with no gene match: 7. As DNA, the CDR3 is TGCGCCAGCAGCCATCTCTGGCGGGAGGCCACAGATACGCAGTATTTT. It specifies CASSHLWREATDTQYF.

This clonotype came up many times. The chain joins TRBV7-9 to TRBJ2-1; D perhaps matches TRBD2 (5 bases). Trimming left V 3 bases short and J 6 bases short, with 6 bases between. Germline V gene lookup returns CDR1 SEHNR and CDR2 FQNEAQ (reference sequence). This CDR3 comprises 12 residues. The CDR3, as DNA: TGTGCCAGCAGCTTGACTATCAATGAGCAGTTCTTC. Its protein product is CASSLTINEQFF. Using reference TRBV7-9 and TRBJ2-1 for the parts outside the CDR3, the full variable domain is DTGVSQNPRHKITKRGQNVTFRCDPISEHNRLYWYRQTLGQGPEFLTYFQNEAQLEKSRLLSDRFSAERPKGSFSTLEIQRTEQGDSAMYLCASSLTINEQFFGPGTRLTVL.

This sequence joins TRBV4-3 and TRBJ2-7; D ambiguous. Trimming took off 0 bases at V and 7 bases at J, with 13 bases between the two ends. CDR3 length: 14 residues. Germline lookup yields CDR1 LGHNA and CDR2 YSLEER. The CDR3 DNA is TGCGCCAGCAGCCAAGATGCAGGATGGGGAGAGCAGTACTTC. Amino acids: CASSQDAGWGEQYF.

This clonotype occurred many times. The V call is TRBV6-1, the J call TRBJ1-5, with TRBD1 identical over 9 bases. Looked up from germline, CDR1 is MNHNS and CDR2 is SASEGT. The V and J ends lost 8 bases and 3 bases, in that order; junction bases with no gene match: 8. The CDR3 length is 15 residues. The CDR3 DNA sequence: TGTGCCAGCTTTCCGGGACAGGGAACCAATCAGCCCCAGCATTTT. It encodes CASFPGQGTNQPQHF.

This clonotype was detected a few times. CDR3 sequence reads: CSAGADTQYF. CDR3 coding DNA: TGCAGTGCGGGGGCCGATACGCAGTATTTT. The chain joins TRBV29-1 to TRBJ2-3; D is possibly TRBD2 (7 bases). This CDR3 comprises 10 residues. Per the germline V gene, CDR1 is SQVTM and CDR2 is ANQGSEA.

The table lists this clonotype with a few counts. V usage is TRBV7-9 and J usage is TRBJ2-2; no firm D call. The CDR3 spans 15 residues. V gave up 5 bases and J gave up 5 bases, with 15 bases separating them. Germline loops: CDR1 SEHNR, CDR2 FQNEAQ (reference sequence). CDR3: CASSPRSSGTGELFF. The CDR3 DNA reads as TGTGCCAGCAGCCCCCGAAGTTCCGGTACCGGGGAGCTGTTTTTT.

This chain uses TRBV3-1 with TRBJ1-2; the D is unclear. Trimming took 1 base from V and 4 from J, leaving 16 bases between them. The CDR3 sequence is 16 residues long. The germline CDR1 and CDR2 sequences are LGHDT and YNNKEL (reference sequence). Here the CDR3 DNA reads TGTGCCAGCAGCCAAGGTCTTGTGGGCCAGGCCTATGGCTACACCTTC. It codes for CASSQGLVGQAYGYTF.

CDR3 in amino acids: CASSPGDGYTF. The CDR3 nucleotides read TGTGCCAGCTCACCAGGGGACGGCTACACCTTC. V gene TRBV18 combines with J gene TRBJ1-2, with D possibly matching TRBD1 (5 bases). Looked up from germline, CDR1 is KGHSH and CDR2 is LQKENI. V was trimmed by 2 bases and J by 8 bases, leaving 6 bases between them. CDR3 size: 11 residues.

This chain uses TRBV5-4 with TRBJ2-7; 12 positions match TRBD1. This CDR3 is 16 amino acids long. Germline values: CDR1 SGHNT, CDR2 YYREEE (reference sequence). The ends lost 1 base at V and 7 bases at J; junction bases unmatched: 9. The CDR3 region is CASSLLGQGALGEQYF. The DNA for the CDR3 is TGTGCCAGCAGCTTGCTGGGACAGGGGGCTTTGGGAGAGCAGTACTTC.